These 9 T cell receptor beta chains came from one sample sequenced in a study of molecular identifiers for immune sequencing clone quantification. Each CDR3 protein gets one entry after TCRdb re-called the PCR reads with MiXCR. Here the sample spans about 640,000 distinct CDR3 sequences, 15% to 20% being singletons. Sequencing was performed on naive CD8+ T cells from blood, with Jurkat cell RNA spiked in. The subset denotes: FACS-sorted CD8+CD4-CCR7+CD45RA+ naive T cells. The receptor source for this set is a human donor in good health. Some libraries in this study had Jurkat cell RNA spiked in.

This clonotype occurred many times. The chain employs TRBV10-3 and TRBJ1-1; the D is unclear. Germline lookup yields CDR1 ENHRY and CDR2 SYGVKD. This CDR3 has 13 amino acids. V shed 0 bases and J shed 4 bases, with 6 bases lying between them. CDR3 coding DNA: TGTGCCATCAGTGAGTCTGGCCGCACTGAAGCTTTCTTT. It encodes CAISESGRTEAFF.

This clonotype has ten or more counts. The V call is TRBV6-6, the J call TRBJ1-5; 8 nucleotides line up with TRBD1. The J segment lost 4 bases and the V segment lost 6 bases, leaving 8 bases of the junction unmatched. This CDR3 contains 15 residues. The V gene's germline CDR1 is MNHNY and CDR2 SVGAGI (reference sequence). The CDR3: CASSTGQGRNQPQHF. Written as DNA, the CDR3 is TGTGCCAGCAGCACTGGACAGGGTAGGAATCAGCCCCAGCATTTT.

This clonotype was counted ten times or more. The chain couples TRBV28 to TRBJ2-5; 7 bases are shared with TRBD2. Germline loops: CDR1 MDHEN, CDR2 SYDVKM. V dropped 6 bases and J dropped 1; count of bases not matched to a gene: 8. This CDR3 is built from 15 residues. The CDR3 coding sequence is TGTGCCAGCAGAATATTGACTAGCCGCCAAGAGACCCAGTACTTC. Translation: CASRILTSRQETQYF.

This clonotype was detected many times. This chain connects TRBV12-3 or TRBV12-4 to TRBJ1-2; no clear D gene. V lost 0 bases, J lost 4 bases, and 15 bases lay in between. The CDR3 has 16 residues. The CDR3 DNA sequence: TGTGCCAGCAGTTTAGCCCCTAGTGGGCAGTCCTATGGCTACACCTTC. Its protein is CASSLAPSGQSYGYTF.

This clonotype was detected ten times or more. The chain couples TRBV6-2 or TRBV6-3 to TRBJ1-5; D possibly corresponds to TRBD1 (6 bases). Trimming took off 6 bases at V and 0 bases at J, with 12 bases between the two ends. The germline V gene encodes CDR1 MNHEY and CDR2 SVGEGT. The CDR3 contains 15 residues. The CDR3: CASSSDSYSNQPQHF. CDR3 nucleotides: TGTGCCAGCAGCTCGGACAGCTATAGCAATCAGCCCCAGCATTTT.

This sequence joins TRBV19 and TRBJ1-3, with 10 bases identical to TRBD1. The CDR3 is 15 residues long. V shed 8 bases, J shed 0 bases, and the junction held 4 bases outside the gene matches. The germline V gene has CDR1 LNHDA and CDR2 SQIVND (reference sequence). The CDR3 coding sequence is TGTGCCAGTCGGACAGGGGGGTTCTCTGGAAACACCATATATTTT. It translates to CASRTGGFSGNTIYF.

There are many counts of this clonotype. CDR3 nucleotide sequence: TGTGCCAGCAGCTCCCCACAGGGGGTTTACCAAGAGACCCAGTACTTC. Protein: CASSSPQGVYQETQYF. The chain joins TRBV7-6 to TRBJ2-5; 8 bases are a match to TRBD1. CDR1 is SGHVS and CDR2 is FNYEAQ in the germline V gene. There are 16 residues in the CDR3. With V trimmed by 4 bases and J by 0 bases, 7 bases remained unmatched. The whole variable domain, filled in from reference TRBV7-6 and TRBJ2-5, reads GAGVSQSPRYKVTKRGQDVALRCDPISGHVSLYWYRQALGQGPEFLTYFNYEAQQDKSGLPNDRFSAERPEGSISTLTIQRTEQRDSAMYRCASSSPQGVYQETQYFGPGTRLLVL.

This clonotype was counted at least ten times. The chain joins TRBV14 to TRBJ2-7, with D perhaps TRBD1 (5 bases). Germline V gene data show CDR1 as SGHDN and CDR2 as FVKESK. This CDR3 is built from 13 residues. The V end was cut by 5 bases, the J end by 3 bases, with 11 bases between. CDR3 amino acids: CASSNLGDYEQYF. The CDR3 DNA sequence: TGTGCCAGCAGCAACTTAGGGGACTACGAGCAGTACTTC. Together with reference TRBV14 and TRBJ2-7, the CDR3 gives the full variable domain: EAGVTQFPSHSVIEKGQTVTLRCDPISGHDNLYWYRRVMGKEIKFLLHFVKESKQDESGMPNNRFLAERTGGTYSTLKVQPAELEDSGVYFCASSNLGDYEQYFGPGTRLTVT.

This clonotype was seen a handful of times. The J gene is TRBJ2-7, the V gene TRBV28; TRBD1 matches at 7 bases. The CDR3 runs 17 residues. The V and J ends lost 6 bases and 0 bases, in that order; junction bases with no gene match: 14. Germline CDR1 reads MDHEN; CDR2 reads SYDVKM. The CDR3 sequence is CASRSGTDVFSSYEQYF. The CDR3 nucleotides are TGTGCCAGCAGGTCCGGGACAGACGTTTTTAGCTCCTACGAGCAGTACTTC.